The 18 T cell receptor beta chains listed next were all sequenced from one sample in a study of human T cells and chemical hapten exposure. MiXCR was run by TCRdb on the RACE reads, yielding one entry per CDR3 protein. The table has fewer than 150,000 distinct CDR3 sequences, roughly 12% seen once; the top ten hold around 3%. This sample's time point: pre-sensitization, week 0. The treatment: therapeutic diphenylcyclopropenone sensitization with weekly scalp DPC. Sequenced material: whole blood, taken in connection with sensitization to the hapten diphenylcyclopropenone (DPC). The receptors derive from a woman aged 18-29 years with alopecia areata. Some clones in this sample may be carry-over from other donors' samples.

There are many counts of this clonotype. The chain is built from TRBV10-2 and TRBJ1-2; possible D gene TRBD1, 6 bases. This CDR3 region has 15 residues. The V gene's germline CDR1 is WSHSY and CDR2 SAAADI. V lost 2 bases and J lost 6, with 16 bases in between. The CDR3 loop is CASSETDRRGNGYTF. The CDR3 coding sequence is TGCGCCAGCAGTGAGACCGACAGGCGAGGGAATGGCTACACCTTC.

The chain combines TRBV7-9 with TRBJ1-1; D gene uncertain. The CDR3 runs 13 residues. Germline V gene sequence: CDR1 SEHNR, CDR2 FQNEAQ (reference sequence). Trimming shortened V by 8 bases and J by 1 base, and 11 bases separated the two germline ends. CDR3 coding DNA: TGTGCCAGCCACGGGGTGAGGAACACTGAAGCTTTCTTT. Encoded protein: CASHGVRNTEAFF.

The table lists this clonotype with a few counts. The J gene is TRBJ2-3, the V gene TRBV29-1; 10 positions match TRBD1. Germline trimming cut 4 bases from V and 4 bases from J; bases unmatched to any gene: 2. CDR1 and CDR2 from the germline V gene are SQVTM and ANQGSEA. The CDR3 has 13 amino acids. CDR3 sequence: CSVGGQGSDTQYF. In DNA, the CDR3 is TGCAGCGTTGGGGGACAGGGGTCAGATACGCAGTATTTT.

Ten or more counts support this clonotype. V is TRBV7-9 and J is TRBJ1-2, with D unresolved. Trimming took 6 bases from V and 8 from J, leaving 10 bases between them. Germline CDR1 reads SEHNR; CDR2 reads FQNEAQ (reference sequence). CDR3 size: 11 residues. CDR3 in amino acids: CASSLREGYTF. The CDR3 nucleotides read TGTGCCAGCAGTTTACGGGAAGGCTACACCTTC.

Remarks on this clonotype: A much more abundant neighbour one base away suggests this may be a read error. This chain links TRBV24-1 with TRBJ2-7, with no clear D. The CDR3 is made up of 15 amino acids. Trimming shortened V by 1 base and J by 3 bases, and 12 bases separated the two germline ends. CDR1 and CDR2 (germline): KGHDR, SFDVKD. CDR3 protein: CATSDFFTLFYEQYF. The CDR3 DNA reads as TGTGCCACCAGTGATTTCTTCACGCTCTTCTACGAGCAGTACTTC.

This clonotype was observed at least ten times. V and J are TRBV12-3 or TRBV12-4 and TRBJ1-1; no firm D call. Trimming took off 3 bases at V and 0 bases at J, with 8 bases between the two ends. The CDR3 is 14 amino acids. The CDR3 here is CASSFGNMNTEAFF. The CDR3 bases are TGTGCCAGCAGTTTCGGTAATATGAACACTGAAGCTTTCTTT.

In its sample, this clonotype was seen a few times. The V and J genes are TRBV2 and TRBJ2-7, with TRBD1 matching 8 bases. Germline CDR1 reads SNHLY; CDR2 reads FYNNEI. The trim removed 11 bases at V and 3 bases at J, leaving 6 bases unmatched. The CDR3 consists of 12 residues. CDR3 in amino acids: CAAGQGFYEQYF. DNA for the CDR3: TGTGCCGCCGGACAGGGATTCTACGAGCAGTACTTC.

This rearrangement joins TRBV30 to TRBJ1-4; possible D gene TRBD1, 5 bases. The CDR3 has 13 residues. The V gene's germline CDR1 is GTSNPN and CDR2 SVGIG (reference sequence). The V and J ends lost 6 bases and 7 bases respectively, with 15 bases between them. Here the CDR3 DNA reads TGTGCCTGTGCCGGGGGTCCCTCTGAAAAACTGTTTTTT. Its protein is CACAGGPSEKLFF.

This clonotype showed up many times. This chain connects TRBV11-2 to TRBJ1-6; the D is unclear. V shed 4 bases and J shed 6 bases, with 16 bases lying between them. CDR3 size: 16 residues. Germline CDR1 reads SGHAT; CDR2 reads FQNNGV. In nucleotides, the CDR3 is TGTGCCAGCAGCTCTTCCCCCAGAGCGGGTAATTCACCCCTCCACTTT. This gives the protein CASSSSPRAGNSPLHF.

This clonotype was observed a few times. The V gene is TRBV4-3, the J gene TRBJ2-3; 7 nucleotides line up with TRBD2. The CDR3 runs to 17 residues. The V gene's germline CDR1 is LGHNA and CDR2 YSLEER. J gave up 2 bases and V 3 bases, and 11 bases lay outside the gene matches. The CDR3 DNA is TGCGCCAGCAGCCATAGGAGGACTAGGTTTAACACAGATACGCAGTATTTT. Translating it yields CASSHRRTRFNTDTQYF.

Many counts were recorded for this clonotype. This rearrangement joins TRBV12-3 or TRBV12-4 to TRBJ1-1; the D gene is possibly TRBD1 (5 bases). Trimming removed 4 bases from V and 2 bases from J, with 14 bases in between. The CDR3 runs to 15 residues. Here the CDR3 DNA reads TGTGCCAGCAGTTCCCAGGGAGGAGTCAACACTGAAGCTTTCTTT. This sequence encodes CASSSQGGVNTEAFF.

This CDR3 is CASSASRAKLFF. The CDR3 coding sequence is TGTGCCAGCAGCGCCTCCCGGGCAAAACTGTTTTTT. The chain links TRBV7-9 to TRBJ1-4; D gene ambiguous. V was shortened by 5 bases and J by 10 bases, with 11 bases between the two germline ends. Germline V gene sequence: CDR1 SEHNR, CDR2 FQNEAQ (reference sequence). The CDR3 is 12 residues long.

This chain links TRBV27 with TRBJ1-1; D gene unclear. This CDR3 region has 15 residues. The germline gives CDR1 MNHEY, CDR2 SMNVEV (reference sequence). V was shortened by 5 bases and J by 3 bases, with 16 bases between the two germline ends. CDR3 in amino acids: CASSPQVPMYTEAFF. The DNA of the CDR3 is TGTGCCAGCAGTCCTCAGGTACCGATGTACACTGAAGCTTTCTTT.

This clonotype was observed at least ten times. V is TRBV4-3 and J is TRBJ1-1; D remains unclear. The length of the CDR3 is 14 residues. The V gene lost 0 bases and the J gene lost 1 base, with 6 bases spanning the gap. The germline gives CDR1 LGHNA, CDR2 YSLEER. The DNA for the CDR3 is TGCGCCAGCAGCCAAGAGGATACGAACACTGAAGCTTTCTTT. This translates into CASSQEDTNTEAFF.

The CDR3 region has the DNA TGCGCCAGCAGCCAAGATCCCCGACAGGGGCGCAGCTCTGGAAACACCATATATTTT. Translating gives CASSQDPRQGRSSGNTIYF. The J gene is TRBJ1-3, the V gene TRBV4-1, with 8 nucleotides matching TRBD1. CDR3 length: 19 amino acids. From germline, CDR1 is MGHRA and CDR2 YSYEKL. J was trimmed by 0 bases and V by 0 bases; bases with no gene match: 10.

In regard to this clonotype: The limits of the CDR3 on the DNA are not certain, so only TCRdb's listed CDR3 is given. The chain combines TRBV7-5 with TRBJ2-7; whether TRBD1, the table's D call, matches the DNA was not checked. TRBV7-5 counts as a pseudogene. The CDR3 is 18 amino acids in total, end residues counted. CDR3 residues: CISVPEAPQGQGAGEQYF.

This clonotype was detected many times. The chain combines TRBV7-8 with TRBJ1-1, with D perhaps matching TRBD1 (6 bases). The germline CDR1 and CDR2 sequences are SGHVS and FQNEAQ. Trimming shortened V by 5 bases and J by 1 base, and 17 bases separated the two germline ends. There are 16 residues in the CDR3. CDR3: CASSPGQRAWNTEAFF. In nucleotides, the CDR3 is TGTGCCAGCAGCCCCGGACAGAGGGCTTGGAACACTGAAGCTTTCTTT.

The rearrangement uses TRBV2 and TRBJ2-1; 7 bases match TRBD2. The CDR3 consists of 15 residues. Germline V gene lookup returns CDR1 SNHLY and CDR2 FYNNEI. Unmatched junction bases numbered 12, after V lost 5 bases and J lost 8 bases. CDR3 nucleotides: TGTGCCAGCAGTTCTAGCGGCCGAGGTTCCGATGAGCAGTTCTTC. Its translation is CASSSSGRGSDEQFF.